This TCR beta chain comes out of a study of CD8 T cells in Susac syndrome. CDR3 length: 16 residues. The germline CDR1 and CDR2 sequences are KGHSH and LQKENI. Between the trimmed V and J ends, which lost 3 bases and 0 bases, there was a span of 12 bases. Healthy donors acted as controls, with matching for age and sex. An amount of RNA that ranged from 0.5 to 1 ug was reverse transcribed with random hexamers. Across 54 Vbeta and 13 Jbeta, TCR beta CDR3 was amplified with immunoSEQ multiplex PCR. TCRdb re-derived calls from the immunoSEQ multiplex PCR reads in MiXCR, one entry per CDR3 protein. Found here are about 120,000 distinct CDR3 sequences, about nine tenths of them singletons; the top ten hold roughly 0.15%.

Sequencing input: CD4+ T cells from PBMCs. This clonotype was obtained from a human donor in good health. This chain joins TRBV18 and TRBJ1-5; tentative D call: TRBD1 (5 bases). This CDR3 reads CASSPGGHNSNQPQHF. For the CDR3, the DNA is TGTGCCAGCTCACCCGGTGGACACAATAGCAATCAGCCCCAGCATTTT.